The rows below give T cell receptor beta chains drawn from one sample of a study of control samples from healthy donors and cancer patients. Some clones are missing from TCRdb's copy, which holds only in-frame ones; the method was immunoSEQ multiplex PCR. The data show roughly 150,000 clones, around 88% seen once. Sequencing input: blood. Every receptor here comes from a man aged 18 to 30 in good health. CDR3s leave out the opening cysteine and the closing phenylalanine or tryptophan.

V gene	CDR3 protein
TRBV4-1	ASSQVLAFTGELF
TRBV27	ASSPGTHQPQH
TRBV19	ASSTRQGGSEQY
TRBV28	ASRRFGTGGEQY
TRBV30	AWASLTRGNTIY
TRBV29-1	SAGLRYRETQY
TRBV28	ASSRQGWYGYT
TRBV6-5	ASSPGTAEQY
TRBV28	ASSPPRDMNTEAF
TRBV2	ASSEGRVTAELF
TRBV7-9	ASSLSTDTQY
TRBV6-4	TWLAGGKGQF
TRBV4-3	ASSQATVSYEQY
TRBV20-1	SASLRTGQETQY
TRBV5-6	ASSSTILGPTN
TRBV7-8	ASSLVAGRFQPQH
TRBV5-1	ASTYTGTGTYEQY
TRBV28	ASSFYGAGGYT
TRBV13	ASSFRVGDRGRETQY
TRBV6-2/TRBV6-3	ASSNQETQSTDTQY
TRBV5-6	ASSPLRANTEAF
TRBV28	ASSSGQTSSFYGYT
TRBV9	ASSGLGETQY
TRBV7-9	ASESQGGAGAGELF
TRBV11-2	ASSRGRSLGRDTEAF
TRBV18	ASSLGTGGSGNQPQH
TRBV7-8	ASSPPENTDTQY
TRBV4-2	ASSSSLAGAAVTGELF
TRBV19	ASSISTGELF
TRBV9	ASSQPISGGADEQY
TRBV3-1/TRBV3-2	ASSQVLDNSPLH
TRBV7-8	ASSLESREETQY
TRBV24-1	ATSSSVLADDEQF
TRBV5-4	ASSLDRENTGELF
TRBV7-8	ASSPRVKESGYT
TRBV9	ASSHRLGTGNYNEQF
TRBV6-5	ASSPGQRNQPQH
TRBV5-4	ASSLGGAGLSYEQY
TRBV19	ASSLQGLRVTQY
TRBV7-2	ASSRTGTGDQPQH
TRBV7-3	ASSLSHGFNEQF
TRBV29-1	SASQPETQY
TRBV11-2	ASSISGHNQPQH
TRBV2	ASSVRRVREKLF
TRBV7-9	ASSLGAWGGEQY
TRBV9	ASSPGGSGNTIY
TRBV6-5	ASSYRLPSSGNTIY
TRBV6-5	ASRTQENSPLH
TRBV15	ATSRDGHAGETQY
TRBV3-1/TRBV3-2	ASSQAGNTIY